Each of the 25 T cell receptor beta chains below was sequenced from the same sample in a study of T cell responses to AZD1222 COVID-19 vaccine. Profiled with immunoSEQ multiplex PCR; TCRdb holds only in-frame clones, not every one. The data hold approximately 74,000 clones, with approximately 87% observed a single time. The source material was peripheral blood, sampled 28 days after the second AZD1222 dose. These receptors were taken from an adult who received the AZD1222 COVID-19 vaccine.

This clone was detected only a few times. V is TRBV12-5 and J is TRBJ2-5; D is possibly TRBD2 (6 bases). The CDR3 totals 12 residues. Germline CDR1 is LGHNT and CDR2 is FRNRAP. V lost 8 bases and J lost 1, with 8 bases in between. For the CDR3, the DNA is TGTGCTAGTCGGGGGATCCAAGAGACCCAGTACTTC. Translating it yields CASRGIQETQYF.

Details on this clone: The junction departs from the called germline gene at one end, perhaps through a read error. The chain has TRBV28 and TRBJ2-3; 8 bases fit TRBD2. Looked up from germline, CDR1 is MDHEN and CDR2 is SYDVKM. The CDR3 has 12 residues. The CDR3 sequence is CASSSTQAGVDF. The CDR3 nucleotides are TGTGCCAGCAGCAGTACTCAAGCGGGAGTTGATTTT.

The chain couples TRBV10-3 to TRBJ1-1, with D perhaps TRBD1 (6 bases). The germline V and J ends were trimmed by 9 bases and 1 base, with 18 bases remaining between them. The CDR3 totals 15 residues. Germline CDR1 reads ENHRY; CDR2 reads SYGVKD. CDR3: CAIRISDSTNTEAFF. CDR3 DNA: TGTGCCATACGGATTTCGGACAGTACGAACACTGAAGCTTTCTTT.

This clone was observed a few times. The chain employs TRBV5-1 and TRBJ1-2, with D uncertain. The CDR3 loop spans 14 amino acids. From germline, CDR1 is SGHRS and CDR2 YFSETQ. V was pared by 0 bases and J by 6 bases, with 12 bases between. The CDR3 here is CASSLEAGMDGYTF. The CDR3 region has the DNA TGCGCCAGCAGCTTGGAGGCGGGGATGGATGGCTACACCTTC.

The chain uses TRBV7-8 and TRBJ1-2; no firm D call. The V gene lost 5 bases and the J gene lost 3 bases, with 13 bases spanning the gap. The length of the CDR3 is 14 residues. The germline CDR1 and CDR2 sequences are SGHVS and FQNEAQ. CDR3 sequence: CASSRNPLDYGYTF. The CDR3 coding sequence is TGTGCCAGCAGCCGCAATCCCTTAGACTATGGCTACACCTTC.

In its sample, this clone was seen once. The chain combines TRBV7-2 with TRBJ2-5; TRBD2 matches 10 bases. The CDR3 covers 17 residues. Germline CDR1 SGHTA, CDR2 FQGNSA. After removal of 2 bases from V and 3 bases from J, the junction contained 9 bases not matched to a gene. The CDR3 is CASSLRGSGGGEETQYF. CDR3 DNA: TGTGCCAGCAGCTTACGGGGCAGCGGGGGGGGAGAAGAGACCCAGTACTTC.

The rearrangement links TRBV3-1 (or the pseudogene TRBV3-2) to TRBJ2-1, with D hard to call. This CDR3 has 13 amino acids. Germline V gene lookup returns CDR1 LGHDT and CDR2 YNNKEL (reference sequence). V lost 1 base and J lost 5, with 6 bases in between. CDR3 nucleotides: TGTGCCAGCAGCCAAGCCTCTAACAATGAGCAGTTCTTC. The encoded protein is CASSQASNNEQFF.

This chain joins TRBV30 and TRBJ1-4; 7 bases are shared with TRBD1. CDR1 is GTSNPN and CDR2 is SVGIG in the germline V gene (reference sequence). V shed 0 bases and J 0 bases; nucleotides not matched to a gene: 1. The CDR3 extends over 15 amino acids. The CDR3 coding sequence is TGTGCCTGGAGTGTAGGGACAGCAACTAATGAAAAACTGTTTTTT. Amino acid sequence: CAWSVGTATNEKLFF.

V gene TRBV19 combines with J gene TRBJ1-2; weak D call: TRBD1 (5 bases). The CDR3 is 14 residues long. V shed 7 bases and J shed 2 bases, with 14 bases lying between them. Germline CDR1 and CDR2: LNHDA and SQIVND (reference sequence). The CDR3: CASTLIGENYGYTF. The DNA for the CDR3 is TGTGCCAGTACCCTAATAGGGGAGAACTATGGCTACACCTTC.

The rearrangement joins TRBV29-1 to TRBJ1-3; D unclear. Germline CDR1 and CDR2: SQVTM and ANQGSEA. With 7 bases removed from V and 0 bases from J, the gap between germline ends came to 4 bases. CDR3 length: 11 residues. This CDR3 reads CSGGSGNTIYF. The DNA for the CDR3 is TGCAGCGGAGGCTCTGGAAACACCATATATTTT.

V and J are TRBV27 and TRBJ2-1, with D perhaps TRBD1 or TRBD2 (6 bases each). Germline values: CDR1 MNHEY, CDR2 SMNVEV (reference sequence). The CDR3 has 14 amino acids. V lost 0 bases and J 10 bases, leaving 13 bases between the germline ends. This CDR3 reads CASSLSTGGDEQFF. In DNA form, the CDR3 reads TGTGCCAGCAGTTTATCGACAGGAGGGGACGAGCAGTTCTTC.

J is TRBJ1-5 and V is TRBV27; D might be TRBD1 (6 bases). V shed 6 bases and J shed 2 bases, with 14 bases lying between them. Germline CDR1 and CDR2: MNHEY and SMNVEV (reference sequence). The CDR3 is made up of 15 amino acids. CDR3 amino acids: CASRQNRVRNQPQHF. The CDR3 bases are TGTGCCAGCAGACAAAACAGGGTCCGCAATCAGCCCCAGCATTTT.

The V call is TRBV2, the J call TRBJ2-2, with a weak D call TRBD1 (5 bases). Between the trimmed V and J ends, which lost 6 bases and 5 bases, there was a span of 13 bases. Germline V lookup: CDR1 SNHLY, CDR2 FYNNEI. This CDR3 comprises 14 residues. CDR3 sequence (DNA): TGTGCCAGCAGGGGCAGGGTCGGAACCGGGGAGCTGTTTTTT. This translates into CASRGRVGTGELFF.

The chain joins TRBV6-5 to TRBJ1-1, with D unclear. Germline V gene sequence: CDR1 MNHEY, CDR2 SVGAGI. Trimming cost V 2 bases and J 3 bases, with 7 bases left between them. The CDR3 has 13 amino acids. CDR3 sequence reads: CASSYREDTEAFF. CDR3 nucleotides: TGTGCCAGCAGTTACAGGGAGGACACTGAAGCTTTCTTT.

The rearrangement links TRBV7-8 to TRBJ2-1; tentatively, D is TRBD1 or TRBD2 (6 bases each). Germline V gene data show CDR1 as SGHVS and CDR2 as FQNEAQ. V was trimmed by 1 base and J by 10 bases, leaving 14 bases between them. CDR3 length: 14 amino acids. The CDR3 reads CASSLVQLGGEQFF. The CDR3 bases are TGTGCCAGCAGCTTAGTGCAGCTGGGGGGCGAGCAGTTCTTC.

The chain carries TRBV6-1 and TRBJ1-5; weak D call: TRBD1 (5 bases). The ends were cut back, 1 base at V and 4 bases at J, with 20 bases in the middle. This CDR3 contains 18 residues. Germline-derived CDR1 and CDR2 are MNHNS and SASEGT. The CDR3 is CASSEVRRPGGVNQPQHF. CDR3 in DNA: TGTGCCAGCAGTGAAGTGAGAAGGCCGGGGGGTGTAAATCAGCCCCAGCATTTT.

The V call is TRBV13, the J call TRBJ2-7, with D maybe TRBD2 (6 bases). Trimming stripped 3 bases from V and 4 bases from J, with 13 bases between. Per the germline V gene, CDR1 is PRHDT and CDR2 is FYEKMQ (reference sequence). CDR3 length: 14 residues. The CDR3 here is CASSLPGGSYEQYF. CDR3 bases: TGTGCCAGCAGCTTGCCCGGGGGTTCTTACGAGCAGTACTTC.

The chain is built from TRBV7-9 and TRBJ2-5, with 7 bases identical to TRBD1. Germline V gene sequence: CDR1 SEHNR, CDR2 FQNEAQ (reference sequence). J gave up 5 bases and V 1 base, and 7 bases lay outside the gene matches. The CDR3 runs 15 residues. This chain's CDR3 is CASSLDSGTEETQYF. The CDR3 bases are TGTGCCAGCAGCTTAGATTCCGGGACAGAGGAGACCCAGTACTTC.

This chain joins TRBV9 and TRBJ1-3, with a weak D call TRBD1 (6 bases). Looked up from germline, CDR1 is SGDLS and CDR2 is YYNGEE. CDR3 size: 15 residues. V lost 0 bases and J lost 2, with 9 bases in between. CDR3 sequence: CASSVAWTAGNTIYF. CDR3 sequence (DNA): TGTGCCAGCAGCGTAGCTTGGACAGCTGGAAACACCATATATTTT. Filled out from reference TRBV9 and TRBJ1-3, the complete variable domain reads DSGVTQTPKHLITATGQRVTLRCSPRSGDLSVYWYQQSLDQGLQFLIQYYNGEERAKGNILERFSAQQFPDLHSELNLSSLELGDSALYFCASSVAWTAGNTIYFGEGSWLTVV.

This chain joins TRBV10-2 and TRBJ2-7, with a weak D call TRBD1 (7 bases). The V end was cut by 7 bases, the J end by 5 bases, with 18 bases between. Germline values: CDR1 WSHSY, CDR2 SAAADI. This CDR3 has 14 amino acids. As DNA, the CDR3 is TGCGCCAGCACGGTACAGGGGAGGACTAACGAGCAGTACTTC. Protein sequence: CASTVQGRTNEQYF.

The rearrangement links TRBV5-8 to TRBJ1-2; D is ambiguous. The CDR3 runs 11 residues. Trimming removed 6 bases at V and 8 bases at J, with 11 bases between. Germline V gene lookup returns CDR1 SGHTS and CDR2 YDEGEE. The CDR3 sequence is CASTQRGGYTF. The CDR3 DNA sequence: TGTGCCAGCACCCAGCGGGGAGGCTACACCTTC. The full variable domain, rest sourced from reference TRBV5-8 and TRBJ1-2, is EAGVTQSPTHLIKTRGQQATLRCSPISGHTSVYWYQQALGLGLQFLLWYDEGEERNRGNFPPRFSGRQFPNYSSELNVNALELEDSALYLCASTQRGGYTFGSGTRLTVV.

The chain recombines TRBV5-1 with TRBJ2-1; no definite D call. The V end was cut by 1 base, the J end by 8 bases, with 7 bases between. Per the germline V gene, CDR1 is SGHRS and CDR2 is YFSETQ. The CDR3 consists of 12 residues. Written as DNA, the CDR3 is TGCGCCAGCAGCTTGCCCAGTGATGAGCAGTTCTTC. Translated: CASSLPSDEQFF.

CDR3 in amino acids: CASSLVGRGNTEAFF. CDR3 nucleotides: TGTGCCAGCAGCTTAGTCGGACGGGGCAACACTGAAGCTTTCTTT. The genes are TRBV7-9 and TRBJ1-1; TRBD1 is a possible D gene (5 bases). This CDR3 is built from 15 residues. Trimming left V 1 base short and J 2 bases short, with 11 bases between. CDR1 and CDR2 from the germline V gene are SEHNR and FQNEAQ (reference sequence).

The chain uses TRBV7-2 and TRBJ1-2; possible D gene TRBD1, 5 bases. V was cut by 5 bases and J by 4 bases, with 20 bases left in between. This CDR3 is built from 16 residues. Per germline, CDR1 SGHTA and CDR2 FQGNSA. The CDR3 DNA is TGTGCCAGCAGCGCTACCAAAGTGGGGGTCCCCTATGGCTACACCTTC. Its translation: CASSATKVGVPYGYTF. Full variable domain (outside the CDR3, taken from reference TRBV7-2 and TRBJ1-2): GAGVSQSPSNKVTEKGKDVELRCDPISGHTALYWYRQSLGQGLEFLIYFQGNSAPDKSGLPSDRFSAERTGGSVSTLTIQRTQQEDSAVYLCASSATKVGVPYGYTFGSGTRLTVV.

In this sample, this clone turned up a few times. The rearrangement uses TRBV4-2 and TRBJ1-1; D remains unclear. Trimming shortened V by 0 bases and J by 9 bases, and 11 bases separated the two germline ends. In germline, CDR1 is LGHNA, CDR2 YNFKEQ. There are 13 residues in the CDR3. The CDR3 sequence: CASSQDRFGQAFF. CDR3 sequence (DNA): TGTGCCAGCAGCCAAGACCGGTTCGGCCAAGCTTTCTTT.